This TCR beta chain was captured by sequencing in a study of T cell changes during pregnancy in multiple sclerosis (dated by TCRdb to about 2019). Notes on the research overall: In women with multiple sclerosis, the researchers looked at how the T cell repertoire shifted as pregnancy progressed.

The cysteine opens and the phenylalanine closes a CDR3 of 17 amino acids. Only CDR3 DNA is held: 51 bases, read in frame from base 1. Trimming costs V 3 bases and J 2 bases, and their ends lie 18 bases apart. Looking up the germline V gene yields CDR1 KGHSH and CDR2 LQKENI. Details on this clone: The antigen this receptor binds is unknown. Base qualities were left out, and no much larger clone turns up one base away.

Library preparation was by the immunoSEQ multiplex PCR assay. Here the immuneACCESS table is served through TCRdb, limited to in-frame sequences with V and J called. Missing clones are a known gap in these copies; in checked studies unresolved V genes cover under half, and the rest lacks a known reason. Present in this sample are under 85,000 clones, roughly 90% of which were seen just once. The ten largest clones add up to more than 8% of the sample. The receptor comes from a female donor in good health, enrolled as a control in a pregnancy study. This sequence uses TRBV18 and TRBJ2-3; the best D guess is TRBD2, with 6 bases matching. The specimen was peripheral blood, collected after pregnancy. The DNA sequence follows: TGTGCCAGCTCACCCTTCGACACCGGGGGAATCACAGATACGCAGTATTTT. This is translated as CASSPFDTGGITDTQYF.